This T cell receptor (beta chain) comes out of a study of T cell responses to AZD1222 COVID-19 vaccine. Clones were read by immunoSEQ multiplex PCR, and TCRdb kept only the in-frame ones, dropping some. The sample holds over 150,000 clones, 90% seen once. The CDR3 has 14 amino acids. Germline values: CDR1 SGDLS, CDR2 YYNGEE. Trimming cost V 4 bases and J 0 bases, with 9 bases left between them. With regard to this clone: Its antigen is unidentified. This CDR3 is also generated by other DNA sequences in the sample.

The study, taken as a whole, reports: White British people made up most donors, females outnumbered males, and clonal diversity was possibly underestimated. Repertoire sampling happened only post peak T cell response. Regions left unmutated in variants are reportedly the target of nearly half of spike-specific TCRs.

This sequence originates from an adult in good health. Material: peripheral blood, obtained on day 0 of AZD1222 vaccination. The chain links TRBV9 to TRBJ2-3; tentative D call: TRBD2 (5 bases). The CDR3 region has the DNA TGTGCCAGCAGCCCAAGGACTAGCACAGATACGCAGTATTTT. It yields the protein CASSPRTSTDTQYF.